Sequencing of this T cell receptor beta chain was carried out in a study of response to subunit inactivated influenza vaccine. The CDR3 has 20 residues. Trimming at V came to 0 bases and at J to 2 bases, leaving 18 bases not matched to a gene. Germline V gene data show CDR1 as SGHAT and CDR2 as FQDESV (reference sequence). Regarding the study as a whole: Authors suggested seasonal influenza vaccinations each recruit few new T cells.

TCRdb redid the calling of the RT-PCR reads with MiXCR, one entry per CDR3 protein. The sample includes fewer than 600,000 distinct CDR3 sequences, roughly 7.9% of them seen just once. This clonotype came up a few times. Its specificity is unknown. The chain uses TRBV11-1 and TRBJ2-7; 8 bases map to TRBD1. Sample: PBMCs from blood, taken about 24 months after vaccination. The TCR was taken from a man between 50 and 69 years old who received an inactivated influenza vaccine. CDR3 region: CASSLAPGQETPFVTYEQYF. The CDR3 nucleotides read TGTGCCAGCAGCTTAGCTCCGGGACAGGAGACGCCATTTGTGACCTACGAGCAGTACTTC.